The rows below give T cell receptor beta chains drawn from one sample of a study of T-cell reconstitution after alpha-beta-depleted transplantation in children. TCRdb re-called the PCR reads with MiXCR, one entry per CDR3 protein. The sample shows approximately 800,000 distinct CDR3 sequences, about 16% of them seen only once. Source: PBMCs, mostly from graft donor cells, taken 360 days after TCRalphabeta/CD19-depleted stem cell transplant. The receptors derive from a male patient younger than 18 who had a stem cell transplant for acute lymphoblastic leukemia, so the T cells may come from the graft donor. Each CDR3 is given with its conserved first and last residue. The order of the fields is J gene, V gene, D gene, clone size, CDR3 DNA, CDR3 protein. A D gene is named only where the DNA matches it firmly. Rows give clone size only sometimes, using once, few, many, or a class for an expanded clone.

J: TRBJ1-1; V: TRBV5-1; D: .; size: few; DNA: TGCGCCAGCAGCTTGGGTTACTCTAACACTGAAGCTTTCTTT; CDR3: CASSLGYSNTEAFF
J: TRBJ2-7; V: TRBV7-8; D: .; size: .; DNA: TGTGCCAGCGCCGGGTGGGTAGGATCCTACGAGCAGTACTTC; CDR3: CASAGWVGSYEQYF
J: TRBJ2-5; V: TRBV6-1; D: TRBD2; size: .; DNA: TGTGCCAGCAGTCCGAGCGGGAGTCGAGAGACCCAGTACTTC; CDR3: CASSPSGSRETQYF
J: TRBJ2-2; V: TRBV7-8; D: TRBD2; size: few; DNA: TGTGCCAGCAGCTTAGCGCTTGAAAGCGGGGGGAACACCGGGGAGCTGTTTTTT; CDR3: CASSLALESGGNTGELFF
J: TRBJ1-4; V: TRBV10-1; D: .; size: few; DNA: TGCGCCAGCAGTGAGTCGACGGGTTGGGAAAAACTGTTTTTT; CDR3: CASSESTGWEKLFF
J: TRBJ2-6; V: TRBV5-1; D: .; size: few; DNA: TGCGCCAGCAGCCCGGGACACAACTCTGGGGCCAACGTCCTGACTTTC; CDR3: CASSPGHNSGANVLTF
J: TRBJ2-7; V: TRBV10-2; D: .; size: few; DNA: TGCGCCAGCAGTGAGTCGACTGGGACGATCAGGTACGAGCAGTACTTC; CDR3: CASSESTGTIRYEQYF
J: TRBJ2-1; V: TRBV5-1; D: .; size: .; DNA: TGCGCCAGCAGCATGGACTACCCTCGGGACAATGAGCAGTTCTTC; CDR3: CASSMDYPRDNEQFF
J: TRBJ2-4; V: TRBV7-2; D: .; size: many; DNA: TGTGCCAGCAGCTTGCGGTCACTAGCCAAAAACATTCAGTACTTC; CDR3: CASSLRSLAKNIQYF
J: TRBJ2-7; V: TRBV20-1; D: .; size: .; DNA: TGCAGTGCTAGCTGGACTGCGTCCGAGCAGTACTTC; CDR3: CSASWTASEQYF
J: TRBJ1-1; V: TRBV12-3/TRBV12-4; D: .; size: many; DNA: TGTGCCAGCAGTCCCCCCCGGACAGAATTGAACACTGAAGCTTTCTTT; CDR3: CASSPPRTELNTEAFF
J: TRBJ2-5; V: TRBV20-1; D: .; size: many; DNA: TGCAGTGCTAGTAGACAGCACCAAGAGACCCAGTACTTC; CDR3: CSASRQHQETQYF
J: TRBJ2-1; V: TRBV18; D: TRBD2; size: once; DNA: TGTGCCAGCTCACCAGCGGGAGGGCAGAATGAGCAGTTCTTC; CDR3: CASSPAGGQNEQFF
J: TRBJ2-5; V: TRBV7-2; D: TRBD1; size: .; DNA: TGTGCCAGCTCGAGGCAGGGGGCCCAAGAGACCCAGTACTTC; CDR3: CASSRQGAQETQYF
J: TRBJ2-5; V: TRBV5-1; D: .; size: .; DNA: TGCGCCAGCAGCTTTAGGGGCAGCGAAGCGGAGACCCAGTACTTC; CDR3: CASSFRGSEAETQYF
J: TRBJ2-1; V: TRBV2; D: .; size: few; DNA: TGTGCCAGCAGTGCTCTGAGCTCCTACAATGAGCAGTTCTTC; CDR3: CASSALSSYNEQFF
J: TRBJ2-5; V: TRBV7-2; D: TRBD2; size: few; DNA: TGTGCCAGCAGCTTCGGGACTAGCGGGACCAAGACCCAGTACTTC; CDR3: CASSFGTSGTKTQYF
J: TRBJ1-2; V: TRBV6-5; D: .; size: .; DNA: TGTGCCAGCAGGTTTACACAGGGTACTAACTATGGCTACACCTTC; CDR3: CASRFTQGTNYGYTF
J: TRBJ2-7; V: TRBV29-1; D: .; size: .; DNA: TGCAGCGTTGAAGGAGGGGCCAGGCACGAGCAGTACTTC; CDR3: CSVEGGARHEQYF
J: TRBJ2-1; V: TRBV3-1; D: .; size: few; DNA: TGTGCCAGCAGCCAAGTGCCGGGACTGACATACAATGAGCAGTTCTTC; CDR3: CASSQVPGLTYNEQFF
J: TRBJ1-4; V: TRBV28; D: .; size: .; DNA: TGTGCCAGCAGTTTCCTTGAGGGAACAATGATAGAACTGTTTTTT; CDR3: CASSFLEGTMIELFF
J: TRBJ2-5; V: TRBV4-1; D: .; size: .; DNA: TGCGCCAGCAGCCAACCGAAGTGGCAAGAGACCCAGTACTTC; CDR3: CASSQPKWQETQYF
J: TRBJ1-5; V: TRBV12-3/TRBV12-4; D: .; size: many; DNA: TGTGCCAGCAGTTTCGGAAGGGGCACCTTTGGTCTCAATCAGCCCCAGCATTTT; CDR3: CASSFGRGTFGLNQPQHF
J: TRBJ2-5; V: TRBV12-3/TRBV12-4; D: TRBD2; size: .; DNA: TGTGCCAGCAGTGGGACTAGCGGGACCCAAGAGACCCAGTACTTC; CDR3: CASSGTSGTQETQYF
J: TRBJ2-1; V: TRBV11-2; D: .; size: many; DNA: TGTGCCAGCAGCCCCAGACCACCCCGGGCCTCCTACAATGAGCAGTTCTTC; CDR3: CASSPRPPRASYNEQFF
J: TRBJ2-7; V: TRBV5-6; D: .; size: .; DNA: TGTGCCAGCAGCTTTCCTCACAACTACGAGCAGTACTTC; CDR3: CASSFPHNYEQYF